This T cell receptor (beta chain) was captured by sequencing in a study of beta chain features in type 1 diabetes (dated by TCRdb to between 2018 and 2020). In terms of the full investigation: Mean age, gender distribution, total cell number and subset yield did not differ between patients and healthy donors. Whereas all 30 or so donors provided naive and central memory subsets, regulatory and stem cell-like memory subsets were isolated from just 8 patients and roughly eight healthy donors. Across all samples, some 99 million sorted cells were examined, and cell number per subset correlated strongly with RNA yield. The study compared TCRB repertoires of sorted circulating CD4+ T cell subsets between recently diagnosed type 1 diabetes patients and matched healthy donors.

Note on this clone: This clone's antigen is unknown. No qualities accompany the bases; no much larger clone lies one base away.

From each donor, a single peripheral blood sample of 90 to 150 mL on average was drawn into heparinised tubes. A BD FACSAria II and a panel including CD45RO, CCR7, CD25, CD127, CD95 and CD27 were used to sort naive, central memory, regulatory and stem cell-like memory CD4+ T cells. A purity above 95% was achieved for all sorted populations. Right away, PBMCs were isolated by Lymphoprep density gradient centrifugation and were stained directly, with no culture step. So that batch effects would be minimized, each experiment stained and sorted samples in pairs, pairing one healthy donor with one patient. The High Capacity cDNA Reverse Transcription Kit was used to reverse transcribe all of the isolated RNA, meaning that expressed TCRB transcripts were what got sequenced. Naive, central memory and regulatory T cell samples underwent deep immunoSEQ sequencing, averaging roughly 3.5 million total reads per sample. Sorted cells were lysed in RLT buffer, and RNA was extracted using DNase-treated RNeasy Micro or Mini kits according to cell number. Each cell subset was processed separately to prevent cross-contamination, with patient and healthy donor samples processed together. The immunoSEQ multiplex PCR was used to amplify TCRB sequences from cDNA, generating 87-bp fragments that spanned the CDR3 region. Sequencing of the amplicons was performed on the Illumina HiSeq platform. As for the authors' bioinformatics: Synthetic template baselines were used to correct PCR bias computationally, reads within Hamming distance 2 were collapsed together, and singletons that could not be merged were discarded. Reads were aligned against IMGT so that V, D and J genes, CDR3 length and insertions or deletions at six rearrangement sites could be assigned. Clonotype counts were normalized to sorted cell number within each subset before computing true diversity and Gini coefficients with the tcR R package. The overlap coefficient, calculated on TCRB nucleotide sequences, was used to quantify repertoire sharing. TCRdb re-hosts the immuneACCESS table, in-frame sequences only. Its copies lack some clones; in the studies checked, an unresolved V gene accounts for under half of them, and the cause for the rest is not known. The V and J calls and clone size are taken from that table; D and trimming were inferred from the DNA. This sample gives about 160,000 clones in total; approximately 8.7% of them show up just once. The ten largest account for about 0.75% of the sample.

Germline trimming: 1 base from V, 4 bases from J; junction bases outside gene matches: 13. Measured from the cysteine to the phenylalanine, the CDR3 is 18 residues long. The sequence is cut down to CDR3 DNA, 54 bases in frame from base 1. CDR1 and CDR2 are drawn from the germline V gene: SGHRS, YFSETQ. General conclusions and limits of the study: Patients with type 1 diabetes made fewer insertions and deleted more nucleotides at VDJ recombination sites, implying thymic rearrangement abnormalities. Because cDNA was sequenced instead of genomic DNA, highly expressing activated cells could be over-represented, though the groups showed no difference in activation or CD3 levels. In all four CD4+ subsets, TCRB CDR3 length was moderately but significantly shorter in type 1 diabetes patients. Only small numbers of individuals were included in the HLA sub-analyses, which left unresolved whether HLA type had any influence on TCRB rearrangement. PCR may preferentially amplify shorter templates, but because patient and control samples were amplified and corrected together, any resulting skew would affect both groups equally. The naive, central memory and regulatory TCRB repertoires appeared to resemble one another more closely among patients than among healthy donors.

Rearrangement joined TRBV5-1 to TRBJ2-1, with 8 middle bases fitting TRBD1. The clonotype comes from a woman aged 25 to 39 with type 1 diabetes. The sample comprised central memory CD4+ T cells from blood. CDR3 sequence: CASSLRGSGQVSYNEQFF. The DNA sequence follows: TGCGCCAGCAGCTTGCGTGGGTCGGGACAGGTCTCTTACAATGAGCAGTTCTTC.